The subject of this entry is one T cell receptor (beta chain). V shed 5 bases and J shed 5 bases, with 18 bases lying between them. This CDR3 spans 15 amino acids. The germline gives CDR1 MNHNY, CDR2 SVGAGI (reference sequence). The data were produced by immunoSEQ multiplex PCR, yet TCRdb's version contains in-frame clones alone and is incomplete. The profile shows roughly 57,000 clones, 70% to 85% of them singletons. The data were obtained in a study of radiotherapy plus CTLA-4 blockade in lung cancer. On the study more broadly: Objective responses were recorded in about 18% of patients, with disease control recorded in less than 40%.

The genes are TRBV6-6 and TRBJ1-2; tentatively, D is TRBD1 (6 bases). The sample consisted of peripheral blood, taken from a patient treated with radiotherapy plus ipilimumab. The receptor was isolated from a human donor with non-small cell lung cancer whose response to radiotherapy plus ipilimumab could not be evaluated. CDR3 nucleotide sequence: TGTGCCAGCAGTACCGTAACAGGGCCCGAATATGGCTACACCTTC. This sequence encodes CASSTVTGPEYGYTF.